Listed here are 4 T cell receptor beta chains from one sample, sequenced in a study of shared clonotypes between healthy human individuals. Generated by immunoSEQ multiplex PCR, the TCRdb table keeps only in-frame clones and is missing some. Here the sample spans about 2.5 million clones, just under 95% being singletons. Sequencing used naive CD4+ T cells from PBMCs. The subset was: CD45RA+ positively selected. All receptors derive from a man aged 18 to 29 in good health. Some clones in this sample may be carry-over from other donors' samples.

This chain uses TRBV5-1 with TRBJ2-7; 15 nucleotides line up with TRBD2. Germline V CDR1 and CDR2: SGHRS, YFSETQ. Unmatched junction bases numbered 6, after V lost 5 bases and J lost 0 bases. CDR3 length: 17 amino acids. The chain's CDR3 is CASSWGLAGGTSYEQYF. The CDR3, as DNA: TGCGCCAGCAGTTGGGGACTAGCGGGAGGTACCTCCTACGAGCAGTACTTC.

Turning to this clone: Other DNA sequences in this specimen translate into the identical CDR3. The chain has TRBV9 and TRBJ1-1; no firm D call. Germline V gene lookup returns CDR1 SGDLS and CDR2 YYNGEE. V was clipped by 0 bases and J by 1 base, with 7 bases between them. The CDR3 is 14 amino acids. For the CDR3, the DNA is TGTGCCAGCAGCGTAGCCCTCGGGAACACTGAAGCTTTCTTT. Translating it yields CASSVALGNTEAFF.

This clone was seen just once. The rearrangement links TRBV25-1 to TRBJ2-7, with TRBD1 matching over 7 bases. The germline CDR1 and CDR2 sequences are MGHDK and SYGVNS. The CDR3 is 12 residues long. V shed 5 bases and J 4 bases; nucleotides not matched to a gene: 2. Written as DNA, the CDR3 is TGTGCCAGCAGTCAACAGGGGTACGAGCAGTACTTC. As protein: CASSQQGYEQYF.

Concerning this clone itself: This sample includes further DNA sequences coding for the same CDR3. In DNA form, the CDR3 reads TGTGCCAGCAGTGAAGCAGGCGGGAATCAGCCCCAGCATTTT. Protein product: CASSEAGGNQPQHF. This rearrangement joins TRBV6-1 to TRBJ1-5; D call uncertain. The CDR3 is made up of 14 amino acids. Germline V lookup: CDR1 MNHNS, CDR2 SASEGT. Trimming took off 0 bases at V and 4 bases at J, with 7 bases between the two ends.